This paragraph reports one T cell receptor (beta chain). Distinct nucleotide sequences in the sample also encode this CDR3. This sample was taken from a study of blood T cell repertoires in COVID-19. For the study at large: Samples taken during acute and convalescent COVID-19 were collected in the United States, Italy and Spain. In each case, the material was cDNA or gDNA derived from T cells, B-cell-depleted T cells, or PBMCs.

The repertoire was sequenced with immunoSEQ multiplex PCR; TCRdb's copy has only in-frame clones and lacks some. The sample contains roughly 200,000 clones, 85% to 90% of which appear only once. The CDR3 runs to 12 residues. V lost 6 bases and J 1 base, leaving 6 bases between the germline ends. This chain joins TRBV12-3 or TRBV12-4 and TRBJ2-5; no reliable D call. The source is a man older than 75 with acute or convalescent COVID-19. Sequenced input: peripheral blood. Here the CDR3 reads CASSRGQETQYF. The CDR3 region has the DNA TGTGCCAGCAGCCGAGGCCAAGAGACCCAGTACTTC.